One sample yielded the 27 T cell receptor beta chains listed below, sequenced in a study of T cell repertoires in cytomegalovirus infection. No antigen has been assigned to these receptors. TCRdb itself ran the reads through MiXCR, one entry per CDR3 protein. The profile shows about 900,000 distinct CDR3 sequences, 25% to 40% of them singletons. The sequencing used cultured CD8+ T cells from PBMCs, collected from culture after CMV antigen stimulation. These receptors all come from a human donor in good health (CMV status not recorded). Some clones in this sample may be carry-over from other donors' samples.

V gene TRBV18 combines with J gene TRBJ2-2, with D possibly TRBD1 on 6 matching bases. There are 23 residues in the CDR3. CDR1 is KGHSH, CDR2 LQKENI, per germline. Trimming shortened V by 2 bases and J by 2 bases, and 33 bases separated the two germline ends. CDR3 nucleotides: TGTGCCAGCTCACCAATCTTGACCTATTCCTCCCTTGGCCAGGGGAGAAACACCGGGGAGCTGTTTTTT. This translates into CASSPILTYSSLGQGRNTGELFF.

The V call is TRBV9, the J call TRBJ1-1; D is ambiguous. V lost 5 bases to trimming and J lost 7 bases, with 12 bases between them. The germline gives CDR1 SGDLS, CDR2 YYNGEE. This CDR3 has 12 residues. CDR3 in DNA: TGTGCCAGCAGGGGCACGGAGGTTGAAGCTTTCTTT. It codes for CASRGTEVEAFF.

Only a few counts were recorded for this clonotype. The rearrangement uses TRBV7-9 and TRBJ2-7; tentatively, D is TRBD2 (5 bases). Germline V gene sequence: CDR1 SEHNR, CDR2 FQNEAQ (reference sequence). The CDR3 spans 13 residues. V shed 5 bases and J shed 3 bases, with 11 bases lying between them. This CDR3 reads CASSPVGIYEQYV. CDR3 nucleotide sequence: TGTGCCAGCAGCCCCGTCGGGATCTACGAGCAGTACGTC.

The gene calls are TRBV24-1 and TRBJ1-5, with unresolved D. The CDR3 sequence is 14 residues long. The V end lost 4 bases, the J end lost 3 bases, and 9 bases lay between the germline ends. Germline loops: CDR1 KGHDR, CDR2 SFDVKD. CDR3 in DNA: TGTGCCACCAGTGAAGGAGGACTCAATCAGCCCCAGCATTTT. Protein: CATSEGGLNQPQHF.

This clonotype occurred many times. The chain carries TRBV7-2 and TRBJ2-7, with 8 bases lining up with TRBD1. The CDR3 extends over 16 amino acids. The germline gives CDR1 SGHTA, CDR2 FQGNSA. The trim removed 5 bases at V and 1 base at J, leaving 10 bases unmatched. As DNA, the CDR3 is TGTGCCAGCAGCCCCAATGGACAGGGCAGATCCTACGAGCAGTACGTC. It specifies CASSPNGQGRSYEQYV.

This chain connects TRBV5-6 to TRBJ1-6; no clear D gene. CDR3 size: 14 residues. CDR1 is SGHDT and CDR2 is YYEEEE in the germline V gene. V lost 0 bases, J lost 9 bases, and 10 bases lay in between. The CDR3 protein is CASSLGTDGSPLHF. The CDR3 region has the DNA TGTGCCAGCAGCTTGGGTACGGACGGTTCACCCCTCCACTTT. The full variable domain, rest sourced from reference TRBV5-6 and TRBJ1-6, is DAGVTQSPTHLIKTRGQQVTLRCSPKSGHDTVSWYQQALGQGPQFIFQYYEEEERQRGNFPDRFSGHQFPNYSSELNVNALLLGDSALYLCASSLGTDGSPLHFGNGTRLTVT.

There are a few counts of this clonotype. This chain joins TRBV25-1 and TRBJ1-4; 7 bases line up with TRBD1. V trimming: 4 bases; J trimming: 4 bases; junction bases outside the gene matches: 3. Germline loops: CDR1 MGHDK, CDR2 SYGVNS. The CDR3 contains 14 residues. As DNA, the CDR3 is TGTGCCAGCAGTGCATGGGACAGTAATGAAAAACTGTTTTTT. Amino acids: CASSAWDSNEKLFF.

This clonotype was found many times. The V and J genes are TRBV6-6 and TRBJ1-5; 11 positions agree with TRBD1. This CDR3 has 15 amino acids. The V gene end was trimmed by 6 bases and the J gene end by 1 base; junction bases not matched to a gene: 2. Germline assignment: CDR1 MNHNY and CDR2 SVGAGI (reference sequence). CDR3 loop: CASRRDRGSNQPQHF. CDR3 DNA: TGTGCCAGCAGGCGGGACAGGGGGAGCAATCAGCCCCAGCATTTT.

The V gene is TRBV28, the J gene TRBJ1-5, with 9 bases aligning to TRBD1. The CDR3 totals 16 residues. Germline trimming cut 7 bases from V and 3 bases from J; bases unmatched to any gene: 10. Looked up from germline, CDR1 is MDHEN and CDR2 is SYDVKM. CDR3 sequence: CASILGWDRANQPQHF. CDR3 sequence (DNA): TGTGCCAGCATTCTCGGGTGGGACAGGGCCAATCAGCCCCAGCATTTT. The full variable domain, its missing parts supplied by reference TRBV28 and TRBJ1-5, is DVKVTQSSRYLVKRTGEKVFLECVQDMDHENMFWYRQDPGLGLRLIYFSYDVKMKEKGDIPEGYSVSREKKERFSLILESASTNQTSMYLCASILGWDRANQPQHFGDGTRLSIL.

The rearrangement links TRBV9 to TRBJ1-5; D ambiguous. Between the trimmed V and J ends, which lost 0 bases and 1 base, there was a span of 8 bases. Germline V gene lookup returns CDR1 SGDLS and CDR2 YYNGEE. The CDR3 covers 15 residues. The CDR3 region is CASSVESSSNQPQHF. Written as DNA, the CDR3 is TGTGCCAGCAGCGTAGAGAGTTCCAGCAATCAGCCCCAGCATTTT.

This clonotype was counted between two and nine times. CDR3: CASQVGLNYGYTF. The CDR3 DNA is TGTGCCAGCCAAGTGGGCCTGAACTATGGCTACACCTTC. This chain joins TRBV6-1 and TRBJ1-2; unclear D gene. This CDR3 has 13 residues. V lost 8 bases and J 2 bases, leaving 12 bases between the germline ends. Germline V gene sequence: CDR1 MNHNS, CDR2 SASEGT.

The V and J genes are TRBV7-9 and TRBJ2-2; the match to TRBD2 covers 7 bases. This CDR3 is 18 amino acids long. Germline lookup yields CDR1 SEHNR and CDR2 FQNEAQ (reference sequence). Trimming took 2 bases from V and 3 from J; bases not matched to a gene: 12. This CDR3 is CASSLSLPGRGDTGELFF. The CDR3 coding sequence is TGTGCCAGCAGCTTATCGCTACCAGGACGGGGGGACACCGGGGAGCTGTTTTTT.

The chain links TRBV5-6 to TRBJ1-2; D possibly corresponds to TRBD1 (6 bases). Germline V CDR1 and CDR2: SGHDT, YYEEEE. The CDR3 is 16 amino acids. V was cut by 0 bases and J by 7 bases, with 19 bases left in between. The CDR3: CASSLAGDIRFSGYTF. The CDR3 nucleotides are TGTGCCAGCAGCTTGGCCGGGGACATCCGTTTTTCTGGCTACACCTTC.

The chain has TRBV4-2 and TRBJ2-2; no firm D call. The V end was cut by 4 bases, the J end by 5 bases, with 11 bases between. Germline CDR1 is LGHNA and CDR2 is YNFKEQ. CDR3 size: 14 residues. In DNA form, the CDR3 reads TGTGCCAGCAGCCCTTGGGATTATACCGGGGAGCTGTTTTTT. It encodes CASSPWDYTGELFF.

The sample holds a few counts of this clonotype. Here the CDR3 DNA reads TGTGCCAGCAGCCCATGGACAGAACAGCCCCAGCATTTT. Residues: CASSPWTEQPQHF. The chain has TRBV7-2 and TRBJ1-5, with a tentative D call TRBD1 (6 bases). Trimming removed 5 bases from V and 7 bases from J, with 12 bases in between. Germline values: CDR1 SGHTA, CDR2 FQGNSA. The CDR3 loop spans 13 amino acids.

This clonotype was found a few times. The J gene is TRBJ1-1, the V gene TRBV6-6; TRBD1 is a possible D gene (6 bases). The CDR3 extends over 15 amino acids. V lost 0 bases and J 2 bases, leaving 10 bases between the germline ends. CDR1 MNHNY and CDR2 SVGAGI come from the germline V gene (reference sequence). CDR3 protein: CASSYSGARNTEAFF. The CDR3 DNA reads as TGTGCCAGCAGTTACTCGGGGGCGCGTAACACTGAAGCTTTCTTT.

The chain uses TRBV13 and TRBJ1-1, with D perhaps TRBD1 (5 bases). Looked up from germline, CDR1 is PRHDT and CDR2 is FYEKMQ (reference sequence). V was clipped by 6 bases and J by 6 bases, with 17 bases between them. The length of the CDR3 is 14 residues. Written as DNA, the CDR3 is TGTGCCAGCAGGTCTGGGGGGAGGGGTGCTGAAGCTTTCTTT. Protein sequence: CASRSGGRGAEAFF.

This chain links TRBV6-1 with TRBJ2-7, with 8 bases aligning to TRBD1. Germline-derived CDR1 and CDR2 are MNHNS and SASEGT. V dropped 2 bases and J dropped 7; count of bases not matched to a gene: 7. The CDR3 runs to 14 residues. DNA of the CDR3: TGTGCCAGCAGTGAATTTCAGGGGGCGCGAGAGCAGTACTTC. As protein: CASSEFQGAREQYF.

DNA of the CDR3: TGTGCCAGCACCCCAGGGACAGGCCGCTACGAGCAGTACTTC. It translates to CASTPGTGRYEQYF. The chain employs TRBV6-5 and TRBJ2-7, with 8 positions matching TRBD1. The J segment lost 3 bases and the V segment lost 7 bases, leaving 8 bases of the junction unmatched. Germline V lookup: CDR1 MNHEY, CDR2 SVGAGI. The CDR3 extends over 14 amino acids.

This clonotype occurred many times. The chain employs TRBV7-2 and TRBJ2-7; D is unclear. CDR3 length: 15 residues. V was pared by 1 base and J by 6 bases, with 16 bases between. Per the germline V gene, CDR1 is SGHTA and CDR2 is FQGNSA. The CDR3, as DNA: TGTGCCAGCAGCTTAGGACCCGAGACGCCGGGCGAGCAGTACTTC. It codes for CASSLGPETPGEQYF.

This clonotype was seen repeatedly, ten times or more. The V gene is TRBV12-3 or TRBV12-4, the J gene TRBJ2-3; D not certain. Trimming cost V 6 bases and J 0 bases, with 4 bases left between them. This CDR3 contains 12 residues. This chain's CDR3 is CASRGSTDTQYF. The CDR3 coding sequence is TGTGCCAGCAGGGGTAGCACAGATACGCAGTATTTT.

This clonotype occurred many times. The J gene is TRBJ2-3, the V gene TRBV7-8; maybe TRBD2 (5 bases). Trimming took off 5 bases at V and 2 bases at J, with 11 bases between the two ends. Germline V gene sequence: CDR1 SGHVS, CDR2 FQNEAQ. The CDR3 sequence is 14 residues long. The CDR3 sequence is CASSVWENTDTQYF. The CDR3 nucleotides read TGTGCCAGCAGCGTATGGGAGAACACAGATACGCAGTATTTT. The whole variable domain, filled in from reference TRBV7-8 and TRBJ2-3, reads GAGVSQSPRYKVAKRGQDVALRCDPISGHVSLFWYQQALGQGPEFLTYFQNEAQLDKSGLPSDRFFAERPEGSVSTLKIQRTQQEDSAVYLCASSVWENTDTQYFGPGTRLTVL.

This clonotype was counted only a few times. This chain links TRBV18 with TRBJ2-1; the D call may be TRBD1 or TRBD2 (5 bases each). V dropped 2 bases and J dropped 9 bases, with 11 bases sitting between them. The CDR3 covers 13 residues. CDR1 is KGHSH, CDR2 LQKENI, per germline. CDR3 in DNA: TGTGCCAGCTCACCAAGCCCAGGGAGTGAGCAGTTCTTC. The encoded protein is CASSPSPGSEQFF.

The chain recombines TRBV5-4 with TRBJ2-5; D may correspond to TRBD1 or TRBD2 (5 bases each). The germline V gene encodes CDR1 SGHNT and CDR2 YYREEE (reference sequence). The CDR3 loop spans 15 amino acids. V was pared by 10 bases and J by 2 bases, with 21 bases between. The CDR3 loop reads CAFLRPEGPQETQYF. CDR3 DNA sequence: TGTGCCTTCCTCCGCCCCGAGGGACCTCAAGAGACCCAGTACTTC. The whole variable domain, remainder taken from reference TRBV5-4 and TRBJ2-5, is ETGVTQSPTHLIKTRGQQVTLRCSSQSGHNTVSWYQQALGQGPQFIFQYYREEENGRGNFPPRFSGLQFPNYSSELNVNALELDDSALYLCAFLRPEGPQETQYFGPGTRLLVL.

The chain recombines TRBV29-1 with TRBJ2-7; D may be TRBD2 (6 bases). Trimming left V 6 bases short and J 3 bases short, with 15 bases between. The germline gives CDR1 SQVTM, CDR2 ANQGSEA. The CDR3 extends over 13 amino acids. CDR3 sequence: CSVAPGLNYEQYF. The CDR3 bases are TGCAGCGTCGCACCGGGACTTAACTACGAGCAGTACTTC.

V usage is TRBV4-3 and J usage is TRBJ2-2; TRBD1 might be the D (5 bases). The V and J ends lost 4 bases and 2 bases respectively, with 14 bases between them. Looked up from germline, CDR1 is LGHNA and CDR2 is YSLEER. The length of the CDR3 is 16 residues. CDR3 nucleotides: TGCGCCAGCAGCCCAGGGTTGGTTTACAACACCGGGGAGCTGTTTTTT. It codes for CASSPGLVYNTGELFF.

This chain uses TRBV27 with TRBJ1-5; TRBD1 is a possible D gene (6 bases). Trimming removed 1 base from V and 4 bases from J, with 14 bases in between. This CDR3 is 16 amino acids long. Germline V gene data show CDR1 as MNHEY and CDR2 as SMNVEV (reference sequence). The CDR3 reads CASSLYQGRANQPQHF. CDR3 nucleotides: TGTGCCAGCAGTTTATACCAGGGGAGGGCAAATCAGCCCCAGCATTTT.